Listed here are 20 T cell receptor beta chains from one sample, sequenced in a study of T cell clonotyping in hematopoietic cell transplantation. This table comes from immunoSEQ multiplex PCR, and its TCRdb copy is limited to in-frame clones, with some not included. The table shows approximately 20,000 clones, with 79% occurring only once. The material sequenced was peripheral blood mononuclear cells. These receptors came from a man between 60 and 70 years old in good health. Some clones in this sample may be carry-over from other donors' samples.

The CDR3, as DNA: TGCGCCAGCAGCCCGGGACAGGGGTTCAATGGCTACACCTTC. The encoded protein is CASSPGQGFNGYTF. This chain joins TRBV5-1 and TRBJ1-2; 10 bases match TRBD1. The CDR3 length is 14 residues. Germline loops: CDR1 SGHRS, CDR2 YFSETQ. The J segment lost 6 bases and the V segment lost 4 bases, leaving 6 bases of the junction unmatched.

The V gene is TRBV20-1, the J gene TRBJ1-1; maybe TRBD1 (5 bases). The CDR3 is 11 residues long. Germline V gene data show CDR1 as DFQATT and CDR2 as SNEGSKA (reference sequence). Deletions cut 3 bases from V and 10 bases from J, with 12 bases between. The DNA of the CDR3 is TGCAGTGCTAGTCGGGGGACCGGAGCTTTCTTT. Its translation: CSASRGTGAFF.

This clone occurred once. J is TRBJ1-2 and V is TRBV27, with D tentatively TRBD1 (6 bases). V dropped 4 bases and J dropped 4 bases, with 13 bases sitting between them. The germline gives CDR1 MNHEY, CDR2 SMNVEV (reference sequence). The CDR3 spans 14 residues. The CDR3: CASSWRGGLYGYTF. CDR3 bases: TGTGCCAGCAGTTGGAGAGGGGGGCTCTATGGCTACACCTTC.

This clone was observed a handful of times. The gene calls are TRBV25-1 and TRBJ2-3; D perhaps matches TRBD1 (5 bases). The germline CDR1 and CDR2 sequences are MGHDK and SYGVNS. V lost 5 bases to trimming and J lost 0 bases, with 9 bases between them. The length of the CDR3 is 14 residues. CDR3 residues: CASSLGHSTDTQYF. The CDR3 coding sequence is TGTGCCAGCAGTCTGGGGCACAGCACAGATACGCAGTATTTT. The variable domain in full, with the rest retrieved from reference TRBV25-1 and TRBJ2-3, is EADIYQTPRYLVIGTGKKITLECSQTMGHDKMYWYQQDPGMELHLIHYSYGVNSTEKGDLSSESTVSRIRTEHFPLTLESARPSHTSQYLCASSLGHSTDTQYFGPGTRLTVL.

The chain couples TRBV6-5 to TRBJ1-6; no definite D call. Trimming removed 2 bases from V and 8 bases from J, with 13 bases in between. This CDR3 is built from 15 residues. Germline assignment: CDR1 MNHEY and CDR2 SVGAGI. The CDR3 DNA follows: TGTGCCAGCAGTTACCTCAGGTCGCGGTATTCACCCCTCCACTTT. Its translation is CASSYLRSRYSPLHF.

The chain employs TRBV28 and TRBJ2-7; 9 bases match TRBD1. This CDR3 spans 15 amino acids. V was pared by 5 bases and J by 6 bases, with 11 bases of the junction left unmatched. Germline loops: CDR1 MDHEN, CDR2 SYDVKM. Written as DNA, the CDR3 is TGTGCCAGCAGTCCGCCTTCATTGACAGGGGGCGAGCAGTACTTC. Its translation: CASSPPSLTGGEQYF.

The rearrangement links TRBV30 to TRBJ1-2; 7 bases map to TRBD1. This CDR3 is built from 16 residues. The germline gives CDR1 GTSNPN, CDR2 SVGIG (reference sequence). V lost 3 bases, J lost 5 bases, and 15 bases stayed unmatched. The CDR3 sequence: CAWSRDSGPSFYGYTF. CDR3 DNA sequence: TGTGCCTGGAGCCGGGACAGCGGTCCCTCCTTTTATGGCTACACCTTC.

V is TRBV18 and J is TRBJ1-5; 7 bases line up with TRBD1. Germline loops: CDR1 KGHSH, CDR2 LQKENI. The CDR3 consists of 14 residues. V gave up 5 bases and J gave up 2 bases; unmatched junction bases: 3. The CDR3 DNA reads TGTGCCAGCTCATCAGGGGGGGGCAATCAGCCCCAGCATTTT. Translated, it gives CASSSGGGNQPQHF.

V gene TRBV2 combines with J gene TRBJ1-5; D gene unclear. This CDR3 has 14 residues. V was cut by 5 bases and J by 4 bases, with 12 bases left in between. Germline V gene lookup returns CDR1 SNHLY and CDR2 FYNNEI. The CDR3 DNA follows: TGTGCCAGCAGTCGTTCCGGGGTTAATCAGCCCCAGCATTTT. It yields the protein CASSRSGVNQPQHF.

The chain uses TRBV5-1 and TRBJ2-7; no reliable D call. The germline gives CDR1 SGHRS, CDR2 YFSETQ. V dropped 7 bases and J dropped 4 bases, with 9 bases sitting between them. The CDR3 runs to 11 residues. CDR3 nucleotide sequence: TGCGCCAGCTCCGGTGGGTACGAGCAGTACTTC. Protein: CASSGGYEQYF.

This clone appeared once. The chain joins TRBV30 to TRBJ2-7; D is unresolved. This CDR3 spans 10 amino acids. Trimming took 5 bases from V and 4 from J, leaving 6 bases between them. Per germline, CDR1 GTSNPN and CDR2 SVGIG (reference sequence). CDR3 residues: CAWGDYEQYF. As DNA, the CDR3 is TGTGCCTGGGGGGATTACGAGCAGTACTTC.

J is TRBJ1-2 and V is TRBV7-2; TRBD1 matches 7 bases. V shed 8 bases and J 4 bases; nucleotides not matched to a gene: 7. Germline lookup yields CDR1 SGHTA and CDR2 FQGNSA. The CDR3 contains 13 residues. The CDR3 DNA is TGTGCCAGCCGAATTGGACAGGTCTATGGCTACACCTTC. Translating it yields CASRIGQVYGYTF.

The V call is TRBV6-5, the J call TRBJ2-7, with 7 bases identical to TRBD1. The V gene end was trimmed by 5 bases and the J gene end by 2 bases; junction bases not matched to a gene: 6. Germline V CDR1 and CDR2: MNHEY, SVGAGI. The CDR3 has 14 residues. CDR3 DNA: TGTGCCAGCAGTCTCCGGGACAGAACCTACGAGCAGTACTTC. Translated, it gives CASSLRDRTYEQYF.

CDR3 region: CASSLDTRGLRRPHEQFF. The CDR3 coding sequence is TGTGCCAGCAGCTTAGATACCCGGGGACTCAGACGCCCCCATGAGCAGTTCTTC. The chain has TRBV11-2 and TRBJ2-1, with D possibly matching TRBD2 (6 bases). This CDR3 is built from 18 residues. V lost 0 bases, J lost 8 bases, and 23 bases lay in between. The germline gives CDR1 SGHAT, CDR2 FQNNGV.

The V gene is TRBV29-1, the J gene TRBJ2-7, with D possibly being TRBD1 (8 bases). CDR1 SQVTM and CDR2 ANQGSEA come from the germline V gene. The V end lost 7 bases, the J end lost 6 bases, and 13 bases lay between the germline ends. The CDR3 contains 11 residues. CDR3 nucleotide sequence: TGCAGCGCGACAGGGGAGGGCGAGCAGTACTTC. Amino acids: CSATGEGEQYF.

This clone was counted a single time. The chain has TRBV19 and TRBJ2-2; D is ambiguous. V lost 7 bases to trimming and J lost 0 bases, with 15 bases between them. The CDR3 extends over 16 amino acids. The V gene's germline CDR1 is LNHDA and CDR2 SQIVND (reference sequence). CDR3 DNA sequence: TGTGCCAGTAAAGACCCAGCGACCGCGAACACCGGGGAGCTGTTTTTT. It codes for CASKDPATANTGELFF.

The gene calls are TRBV29-1 and TRBJ2-1, with a tentative D call TRBD1 (6 bases). There are 19 residues in the CDR3. Germline loops: CDR1 SQVTM, CDR2 ANQGSEA. Trimming shortened V by 3 bases and J by 4 bases, and 28 bases separated the two germline ends. CDR3: CSVDRKWGPPGVKYNEQFF. The CDR3 region has the DNA TGCAGCGTTGATCGTAAATGGGGTCCCCCAGGGGTTAAGTACAATGAGCAGTTCTTC.

The chain carries TRBV28 and TRBJ2-7; 7 bases map to TRBD1. Germline CDR1 and CDR2: MDHEN and SYDVKM. The J segment lost 0 bases and the V segment lost 5 bases, leaving 10 bases of the junction unmatched. The CDR3 runs to 16 residues. The CDR3 DNA reads TGTGCCAGCAGTGGGCCGGGACAGAAGAGCTCCTACGAGCAGTACTTC. Encoded protein: CASSGPGQKSSYEQYF.

The rearrangement joins TRBV29-1 to TRBJ2-5, with D hard to call. The DNA end is more similar to TRBJ2-7, so the J call may be wrong. The CDR3 is made up of 11 amino acids. CDR1 and CDR2 (germline): SQVTM, ANQGSEA. The CDR3 reads CSARRNYEQYF. For the CDR3, the DNA is TGCAGCGCGCGCCGAAATTACGAGCAGTACTTC.

V is TRBV11-2 and J is TRBJ2-7, with 11 nucleotides matching TRBD2. V dropped 1 base and J dropped 2; count of bases not matched to a gene: 7. Germline V gene sequence: CDR1 SGHAT, CDR2 FQNNGV. The CDR3 covers 17 residues. CDR3 in amino acids: CASSLGPSGRITYEQYF. CDR3 sequence (DNA): TGTGCCAGCAGCTTAGGGCCTAGCGGGAGGATCACCTACGAGCAGTACTTC.